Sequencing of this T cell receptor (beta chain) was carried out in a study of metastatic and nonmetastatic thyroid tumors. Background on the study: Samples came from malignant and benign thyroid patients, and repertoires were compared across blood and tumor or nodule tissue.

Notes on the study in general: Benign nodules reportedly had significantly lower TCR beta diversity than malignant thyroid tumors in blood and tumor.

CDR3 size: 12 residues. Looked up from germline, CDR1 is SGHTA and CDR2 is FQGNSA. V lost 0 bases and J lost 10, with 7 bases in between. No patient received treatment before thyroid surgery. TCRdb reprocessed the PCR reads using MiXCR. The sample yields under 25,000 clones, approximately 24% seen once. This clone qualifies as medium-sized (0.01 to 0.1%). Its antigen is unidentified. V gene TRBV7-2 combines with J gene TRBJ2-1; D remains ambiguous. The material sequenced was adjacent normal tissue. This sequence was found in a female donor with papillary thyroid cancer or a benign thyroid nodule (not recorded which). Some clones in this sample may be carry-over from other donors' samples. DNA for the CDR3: TGTGCCAGCAGCTTAGCCTTCTCGGAGCAGTTCTTC. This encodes CASSLAFSEQFF. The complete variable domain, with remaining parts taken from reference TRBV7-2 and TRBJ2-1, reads GAGVSQSPSNKVTEKGKDVELRCDPISGHTALYWYRQSLGQGLEFLIYFQGNSAPDKSGLPSDRFSAERTGGSVSTLTIQRTQQEDSAVYLCASSLAFSEQFFGPGTRLTVL.